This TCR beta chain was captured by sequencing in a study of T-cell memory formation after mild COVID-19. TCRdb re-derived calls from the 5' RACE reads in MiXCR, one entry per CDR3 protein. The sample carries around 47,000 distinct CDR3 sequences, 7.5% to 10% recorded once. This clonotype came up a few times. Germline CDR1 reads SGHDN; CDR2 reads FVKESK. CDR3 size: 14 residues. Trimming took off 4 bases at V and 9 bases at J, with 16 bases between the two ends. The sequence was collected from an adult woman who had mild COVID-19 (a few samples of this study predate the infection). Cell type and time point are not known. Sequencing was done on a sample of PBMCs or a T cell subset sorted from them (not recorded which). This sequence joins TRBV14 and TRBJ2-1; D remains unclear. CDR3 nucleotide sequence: TGTGCCAGCAGCCCGTGGGCGCGTTCGGGTGAGCAGTTCTTC. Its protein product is CASSPWARSGEQFF.